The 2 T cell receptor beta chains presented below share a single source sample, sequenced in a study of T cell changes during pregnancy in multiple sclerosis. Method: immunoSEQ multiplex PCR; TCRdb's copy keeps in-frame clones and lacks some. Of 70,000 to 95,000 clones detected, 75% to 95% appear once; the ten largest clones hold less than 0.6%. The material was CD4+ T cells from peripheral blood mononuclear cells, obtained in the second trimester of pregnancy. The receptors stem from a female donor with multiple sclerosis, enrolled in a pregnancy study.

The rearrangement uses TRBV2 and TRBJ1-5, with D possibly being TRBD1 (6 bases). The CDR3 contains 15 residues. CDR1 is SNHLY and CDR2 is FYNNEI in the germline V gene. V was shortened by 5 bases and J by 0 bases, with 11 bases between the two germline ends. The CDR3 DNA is TGTGCCAGCAGTCCTGACAGGAATAGCAATCAGCCCCAGCATTTT. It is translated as CASSPDRNSNQPQHF. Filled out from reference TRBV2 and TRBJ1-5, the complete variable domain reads EPEVTQTPSHQVTQMGQEVILRCVPISNHLYFYWYRQILGQKVEFLVSFYNNEISEKSEIFDDQFSVERPDGSNFTLKIRSTKLEDSAMYFCASSPDRNSNQPQHFGDGTRLSIL.

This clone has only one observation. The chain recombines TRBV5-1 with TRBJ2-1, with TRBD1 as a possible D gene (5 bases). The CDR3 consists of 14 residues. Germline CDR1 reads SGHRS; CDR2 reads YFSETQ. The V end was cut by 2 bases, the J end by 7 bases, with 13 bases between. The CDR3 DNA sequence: TGCGCCAGCAGCTTTACTGGCCCAGGGAATGAGCAGTTCTTC. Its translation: CASSFTGPGNEQFF.